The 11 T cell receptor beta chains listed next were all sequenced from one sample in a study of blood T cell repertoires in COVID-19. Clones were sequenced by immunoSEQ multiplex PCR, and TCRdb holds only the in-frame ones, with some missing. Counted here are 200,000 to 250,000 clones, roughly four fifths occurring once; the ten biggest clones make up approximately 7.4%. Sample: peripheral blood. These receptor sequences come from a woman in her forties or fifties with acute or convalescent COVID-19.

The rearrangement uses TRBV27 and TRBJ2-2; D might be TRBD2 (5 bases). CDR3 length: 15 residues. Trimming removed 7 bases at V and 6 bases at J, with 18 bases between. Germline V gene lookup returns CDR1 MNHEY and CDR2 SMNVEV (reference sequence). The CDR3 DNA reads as TGTGCCAGCATGGTGGGCAGAGGGAATTCCGGGGAGCTGTTTTTT. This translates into CASMVGRGNSGELFF.

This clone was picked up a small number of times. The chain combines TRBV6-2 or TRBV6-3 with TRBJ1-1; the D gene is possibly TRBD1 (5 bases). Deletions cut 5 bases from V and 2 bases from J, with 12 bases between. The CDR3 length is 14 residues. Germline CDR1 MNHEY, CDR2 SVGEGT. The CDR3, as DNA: TGTGCCAGCAGTCCCGGGGGGGGAAACACTGAAGCTTTCTTT. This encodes CASSPGGGNTEAFF.

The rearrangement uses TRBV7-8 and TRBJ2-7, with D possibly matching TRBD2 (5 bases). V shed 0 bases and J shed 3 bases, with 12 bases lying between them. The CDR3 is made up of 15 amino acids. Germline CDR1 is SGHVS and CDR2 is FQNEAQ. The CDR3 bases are TGTGCCAGCAGCTTAGCTAGCGCCCCTCACTACGAGCAGTACTTC. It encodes CASSLASAPHYEQYF. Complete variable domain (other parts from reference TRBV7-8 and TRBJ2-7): GAGVSQSPRYKVAKRGQDVALRCDPISGHVSLFWYQQALGQGPEFLTYFQNEAQLDKSGLPSDRFFAERPEGSVSTLKIQRTQQEDSAVYLCASSLASAPHYEQYFGPGTRLTVT.

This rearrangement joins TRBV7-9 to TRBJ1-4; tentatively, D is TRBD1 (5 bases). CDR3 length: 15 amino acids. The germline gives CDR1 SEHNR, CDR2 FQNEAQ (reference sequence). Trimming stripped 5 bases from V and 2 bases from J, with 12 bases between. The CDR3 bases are TGTGCCAGCAGCCCAGGGAGGCGGACTAATGAAAAACTGTTTTTT. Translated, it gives CASSPGRRTNEKLFF.

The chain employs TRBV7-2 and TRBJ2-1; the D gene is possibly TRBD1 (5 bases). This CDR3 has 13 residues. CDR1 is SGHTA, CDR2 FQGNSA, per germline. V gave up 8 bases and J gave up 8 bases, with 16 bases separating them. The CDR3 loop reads CASGVGDRYEQFF. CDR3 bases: TGTGCCAGCGGAGTAGGGGATCGCTATGAGCAGTTCTTC.

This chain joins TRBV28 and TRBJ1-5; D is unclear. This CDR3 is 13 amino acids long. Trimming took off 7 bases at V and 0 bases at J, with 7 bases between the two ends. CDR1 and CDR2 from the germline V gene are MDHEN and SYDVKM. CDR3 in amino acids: CASTQYSNQPQHF. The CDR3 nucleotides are TGTGCCAGCACCCAGTATAGCAATCAGCCCCAGCATTTT.

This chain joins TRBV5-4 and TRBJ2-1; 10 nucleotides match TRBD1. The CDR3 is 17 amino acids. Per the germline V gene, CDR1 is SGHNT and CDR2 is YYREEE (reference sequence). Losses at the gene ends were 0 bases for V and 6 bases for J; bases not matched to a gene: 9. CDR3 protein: CASSLDLRDRGTNEQFF. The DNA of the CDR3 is TGTGCCAGCAGCTTGGATTTGCGGGACAGGGGTACCAATGAGCAGTTCTTC.

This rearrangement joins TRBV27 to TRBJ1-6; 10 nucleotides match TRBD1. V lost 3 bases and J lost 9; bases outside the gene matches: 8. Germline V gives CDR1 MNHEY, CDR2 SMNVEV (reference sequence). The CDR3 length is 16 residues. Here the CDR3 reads CASSFPGGTGVSPLHF. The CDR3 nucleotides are TGTGCCAGCAGTTTCCCCGGAGGGACAGGGGTTTCACCCCTCCACTTT.

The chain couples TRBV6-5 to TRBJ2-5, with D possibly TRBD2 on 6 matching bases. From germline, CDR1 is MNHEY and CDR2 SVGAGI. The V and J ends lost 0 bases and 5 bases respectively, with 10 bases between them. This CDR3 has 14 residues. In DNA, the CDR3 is TGTGCCAGCAGTTACTCCCCGGGGGTTGAGACCCAGTACTTC. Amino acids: CASSYSPGVETQYF.

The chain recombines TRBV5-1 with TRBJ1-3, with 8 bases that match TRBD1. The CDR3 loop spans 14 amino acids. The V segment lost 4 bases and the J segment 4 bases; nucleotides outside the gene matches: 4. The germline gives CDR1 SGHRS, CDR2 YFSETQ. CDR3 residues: CASSQTGAGNTIYF. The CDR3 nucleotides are TGCGCCAGCAGCCAGACAGGGGCGGGAAACACCATATATTTT.

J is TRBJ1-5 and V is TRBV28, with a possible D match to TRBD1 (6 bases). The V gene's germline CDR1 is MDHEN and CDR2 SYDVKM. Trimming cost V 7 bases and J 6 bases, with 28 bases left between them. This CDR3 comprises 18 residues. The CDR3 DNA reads TGTGCCAGCACTCTTAAGAGTACGCGTCAGGGGCTGTTTCAGCCCCAGCATTTT. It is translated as CASTLKSTRQGLFQPQHF.